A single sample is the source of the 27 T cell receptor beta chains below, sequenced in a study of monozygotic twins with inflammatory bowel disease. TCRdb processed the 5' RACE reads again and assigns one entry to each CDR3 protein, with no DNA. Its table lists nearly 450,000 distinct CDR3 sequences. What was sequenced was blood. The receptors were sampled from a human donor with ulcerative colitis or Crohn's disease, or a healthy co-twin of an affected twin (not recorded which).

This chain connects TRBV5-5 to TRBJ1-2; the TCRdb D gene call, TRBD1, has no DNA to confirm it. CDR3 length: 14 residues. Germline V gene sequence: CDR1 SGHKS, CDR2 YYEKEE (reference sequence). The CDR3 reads CASSLAPGVEGYTF.

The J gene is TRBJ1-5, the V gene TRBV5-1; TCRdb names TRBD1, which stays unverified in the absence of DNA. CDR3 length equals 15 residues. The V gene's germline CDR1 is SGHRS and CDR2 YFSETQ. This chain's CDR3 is CASSLGTGDNQPQHF.

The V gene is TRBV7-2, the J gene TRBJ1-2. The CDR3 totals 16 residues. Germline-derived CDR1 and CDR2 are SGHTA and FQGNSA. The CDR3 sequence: CASSLTLLFRNYGYTF. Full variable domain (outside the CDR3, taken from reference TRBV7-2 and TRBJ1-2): GAGVSQSPSNKVTEKGKDVELRCDPISGHTALYWYRQSLGQGLEFLIYFQGNSAPDKSGLPSDRFSAERTGGSVSTLTIQRTQQEDSAVYLCASSLTLLFRNYGYTFGSGTRLTVV.

CDR3 protein: CAISESGQNGYTF. The chain recombines TRBV10-3 with TRBJ1-2. CDR1 is ENHRY, CDR2 SYGVKD, per germline. This CDR3 comprises 13 residues.

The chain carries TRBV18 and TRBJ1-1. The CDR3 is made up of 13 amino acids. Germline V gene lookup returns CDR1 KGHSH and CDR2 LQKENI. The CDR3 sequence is CASGPDQNTEAFF.

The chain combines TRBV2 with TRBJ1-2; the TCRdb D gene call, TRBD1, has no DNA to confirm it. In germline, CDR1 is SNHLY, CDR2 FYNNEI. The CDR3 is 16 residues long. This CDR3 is CASSERGPGTGTSYTF. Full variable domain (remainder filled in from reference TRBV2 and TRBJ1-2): EPEVTQTPSHQVTQMGQEVILRCVPISNHLYFYWYRQILGQKVEFLVSFYNNEISEKSEIFDDQFSVERPDGSNFTLKIRSTKLEDSAMYFCASSERGPGTGTSYTFGSGTRLTVV.

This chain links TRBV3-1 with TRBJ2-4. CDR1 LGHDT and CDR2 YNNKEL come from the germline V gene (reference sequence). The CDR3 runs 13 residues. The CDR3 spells CASRGIAKNIQYF.

The chain's CDR3 is CASSLAEGTTGNTIYF. This chain uses TRBV5-4 with TRBJ1-3; the D gene TCRdb calls, TRBD1, cannot be checked with no DNA. CDR1 is SGHNT, CDR2 YYREEE, per germline (reference sequence). CDR3 size: 16 residues.

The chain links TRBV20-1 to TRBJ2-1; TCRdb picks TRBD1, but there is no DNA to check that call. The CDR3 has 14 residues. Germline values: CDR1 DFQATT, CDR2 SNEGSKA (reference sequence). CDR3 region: CIPGGEVSYNEQFF.

The CDR3 is CASSLGAAYGANVLF. The chain carries TRBV11-2 and TRBJ2-6. Germline CDR1 reads SGHAT; CDR2 reads FQNNGV. The CDR3 totals 15 residues.

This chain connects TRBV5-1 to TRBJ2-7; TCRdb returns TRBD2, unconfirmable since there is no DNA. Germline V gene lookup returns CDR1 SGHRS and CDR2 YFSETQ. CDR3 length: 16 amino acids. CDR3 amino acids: CASSLGVRAPAYEQYF.

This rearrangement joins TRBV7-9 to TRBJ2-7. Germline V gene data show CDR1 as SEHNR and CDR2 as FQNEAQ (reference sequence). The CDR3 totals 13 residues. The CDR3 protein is CASSFAGATGQYF.

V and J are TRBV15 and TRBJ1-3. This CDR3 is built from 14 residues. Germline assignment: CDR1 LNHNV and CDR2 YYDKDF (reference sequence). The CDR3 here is CATSSNRPGNTIYF.

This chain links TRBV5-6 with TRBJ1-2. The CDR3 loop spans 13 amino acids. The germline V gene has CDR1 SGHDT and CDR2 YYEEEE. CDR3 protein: CASSLASSYGYTF.

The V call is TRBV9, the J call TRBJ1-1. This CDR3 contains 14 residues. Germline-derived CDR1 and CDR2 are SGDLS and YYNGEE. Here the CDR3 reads CASSPSPRVTEAFF. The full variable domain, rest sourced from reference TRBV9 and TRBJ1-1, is DSGVTQTPKHLITATGQRVTLRCSPRSGDLSVYWYQQSLDQGLQFLIQYYNGEERAKGNILERFSAQQFPDLHSELNLSSLELGDSALYFCASSPSPRVTEAFFGQGTRLTVV.

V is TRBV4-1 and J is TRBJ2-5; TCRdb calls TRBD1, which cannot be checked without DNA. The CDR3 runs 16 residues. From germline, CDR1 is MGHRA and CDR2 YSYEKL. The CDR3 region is CASSPTRGSHRETQYF.

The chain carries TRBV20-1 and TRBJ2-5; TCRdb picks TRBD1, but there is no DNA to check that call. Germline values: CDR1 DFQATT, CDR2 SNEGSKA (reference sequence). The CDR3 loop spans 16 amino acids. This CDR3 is CSARDSGTGFKQTQYF.

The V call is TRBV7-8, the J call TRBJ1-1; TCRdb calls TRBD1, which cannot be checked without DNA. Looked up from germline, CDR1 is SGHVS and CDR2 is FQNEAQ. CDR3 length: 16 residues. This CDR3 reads CASSSYQGEMNTEAFF.

The CDR3 spells CSPNRQGVSYNEQFF. The rearrangement links TRBV20-1 to TRBJ2-1; TCRdb reports TRBD1, a call that lacks DNA to check it against. Looked up from germline, CDR1 is DFQATT and CDR2 is SNEGSKA (reference sequence). The CDR3 runs 15 residues.

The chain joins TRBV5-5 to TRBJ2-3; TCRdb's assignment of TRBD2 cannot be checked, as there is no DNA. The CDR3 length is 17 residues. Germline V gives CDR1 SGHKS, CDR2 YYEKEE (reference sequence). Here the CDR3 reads CASSLVASVRSTDTQYF.

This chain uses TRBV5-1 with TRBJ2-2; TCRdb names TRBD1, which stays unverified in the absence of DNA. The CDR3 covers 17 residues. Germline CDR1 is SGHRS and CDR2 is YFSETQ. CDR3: CASTPSRGASNTGELFF.

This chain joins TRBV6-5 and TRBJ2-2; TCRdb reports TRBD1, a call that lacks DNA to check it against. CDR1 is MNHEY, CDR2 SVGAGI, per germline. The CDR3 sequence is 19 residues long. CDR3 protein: CASSYSRGQGFAGTGELFF.

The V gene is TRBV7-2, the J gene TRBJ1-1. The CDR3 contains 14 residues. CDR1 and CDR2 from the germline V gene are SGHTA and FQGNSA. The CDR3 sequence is CASSQLDGNTEAFF.

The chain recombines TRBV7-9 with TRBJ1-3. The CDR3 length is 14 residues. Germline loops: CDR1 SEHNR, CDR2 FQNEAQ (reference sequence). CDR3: CASSLELYGNTIYF.

The chain's CDR3 is CASSPRREGTEHF. The genes are TRBV19 and TRBJ1-5. CDR3 length equals 13 residues. In germline, CDR1 is LNHDA, CDR2 SQIVND (reference sequence).

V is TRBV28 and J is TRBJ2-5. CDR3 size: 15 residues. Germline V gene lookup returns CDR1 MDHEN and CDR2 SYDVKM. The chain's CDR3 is CASSSISVRMETQYF.

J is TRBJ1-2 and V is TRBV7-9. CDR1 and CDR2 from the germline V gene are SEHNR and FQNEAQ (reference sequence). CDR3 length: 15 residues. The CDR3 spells CASSSASRREDGYTF.